This section outlines one T cell receptor beta chain sequence together with its context. What it recognizes is unknown. The sample belongs to a study of T cells in tumors after PD-1 blockade. Study in general: Either cemiplimab 350 mg every 2 weeks or pembrolizumab 200 mg every 3 weeks was given. Study-wide results and caveats: Approximately 43% of tumor TCR clonotypes were also found in blood.

Germline V gene data show CDR1 as SGHDT and CDR2 as YYEEEE. The ends lost 4 bases at V and 2 bases at J; junction bases unmatched: 2. The CDR3 sequence is 15 residues long. The protocol was immunoSEQ multiplex PCR, while the TCRdb copy is restricted to in-frame clones and leaves out a portion. The sample records roughly 60,000 clones, over 75% being singletons. The starting material was PBMCs, obtained before anti-PD-1 treatment. This TCR came from a human donor with basal cell carcinoma. The rearrangement links TRBV5-6 to TRBJ2-5; TRBD2 matches at 13 bases. The CDR3 loop reads CASSQTSGGQETQYF. As DNA, the CDR3 is TGTGCCAGCAGCCAGACTAGCGGGGGGCAAGAGACCCAGTACTTC.